These T cell receptor beta chains were read from a single sample in a study of T-cell reconstitution after alpha-beta-depleted transplantation in children. TCRdb passed the PCR reads through MiXCR, listing each CDR3 protein once. The sample yields about 1,000,000 distinct CDR3 sequences, roughly 29% seen once. Sequencing was performed on PBMCs, mostly from graft donor cells, taken 360 days after TCRalphabeta/CD19-depleted stem cell transplant. The receptors were gathered from a boy younger than two who had a stem cell transplant for SCID, so the T cells may come from the graft donor. CDR3s include the opening cysteine and the closing phenylalanine or tryptophan. The D gene is left open where the match is weak. Clone size is given for some rows only: seen once, a few or many times, or a class if the clone is expanded.

-	14	-	TRBV19	TRBJ2-1	TGTGCCAGTAGTATAGGCGGCATAGGGAATGAGCAGTTCTTC	CASSIGGIGNEQFF
-	17	TRBD2	TRBV7-2	TRBJ2-1	TGTGCCAGCAGCTTAGGGCCTAGCGGGGGAAAGTACAATGAGCAGTTCTTC	CASSLGPSGGKYNEQFF
few	13	TRBD1	TRBV5-5	TRBJ1-1	TGTGCCAGCAGGAACAGGGGCGGGACTGAAGCTTTCTTT	CASRNRGGTEAFF
few	17	TRBD1	TRBV27	TRBJ2-1	TGTGCCAGCAGTTTGACCCGGACAGGTTTGTACTACAATGAGCAGTTCTTC	CASSLTRTGLYYNEQFF
-	17	-	TRBV6-2/TRBV6-3	TRBJ1-6	TGTGCCAGCAGCCCCCGACTCATGAGCTCCTATAATTCACCCCTCCACTTT	CASSPRLMSSYNSPLHF
few	14	TRBD2	TRBV20-1	TRBJ2-3	TGCAGTGCGCCCCTAGCGGGGGGGTCAGATACGCAGTATTTT	CSAPLAGGSDTQYF
few	17	TRBD1	TRBV5-1	TRBJ2-6	TGCGCCAGCAGAACGACAGGGATCGGCTCTGGGGCCAACGTCCTGACTTTC	CASRTTGIGSGANVLTF
-	16	TRBD1	TRBV9	TRBJ2-3	TGTGCCAGCAGCCTTCGGGACAGGGGGCGGACAGATACGCAGTATTTT	CASSLRDRGRTDTQYF
-	15	-	TRBV7-9	TRBJ1-1	TGTGCCAGCAGCTTAGCGTGGCCGAAGAACACTGAAGCTTTCTTT	CASSLAWPKNTEAFF
-	14	-	TRBV5-1	TRBJ1-4	TGCGCCAGCAGCTTGTCCTGGGAACCTGAAAAACTGTTTTTT	CASSLSWEPEKLFF
-	15	-	TRBV7-9	TRBJ2-1	TGTGCCAGCAGCTCCCCTTCCCTTGCAAGGGATGAGCAGTTCTTC	CASSSPSLARDEQFF
few	12	-	TRBV28	TRBJ2-1	TGTGCCACCCGAACGCCGTCCAATGAGCAGTTCTTC	CATRTPSNEQFF
few	12	-	TRBV7-2	TRBJ2-7	TGTGCCAGCAGCTTAACAGGGACCGAGCAGTACTTC	CASSLTGTEQYF
-	15	TRBD1	TRBV5-1	TRBJ1-5	TGCGCCAGCAGCGAAAAGACAGGGGGAAATCAGCCCCAGCATTTT	CASSEKTGGNQPQHF
few	15	TRBD1	TRBV7-2	TRBJ1-2	TGTGCCAGCAGCGCAGGTCGACAGGGGACATATGGCTACACCTTC	CASSAGRQGTYGYTF
-	15	-	TRBV11-2	TRBJ1-3	TGTGCCAGCAGCTCATTTCAGGGTATCCGAAACACCATATATTTT	CASSSFQGIRNTIYF
-	14	TRBD2	TRBV5-4	TRBJ2-5	TGTGCCAGCAGGTTGGGACTAAAGGAAGAGACCCAGTACTTC	CASRLGLKEETQYF
few	15	-	TRBV4-3	TRBJ2-7	TGCGCCAGCAGCCAAGATCTAGGGCAGTTCAACGAGCAGTACTTC	CASSQDLGQFNEQYF
few	15	-	TRBV5-1	TRBJ1-4	TGCGCCAGCAGAGTCGGGAACGCGGCTAATGAAAAACTGTTTTTT	CASRVGNAANEKLFF
-	13	-	TRBV12-3/TRBV12-4	TRBJ2-2	TGTGCCAGCAGGCTCAAGAACACCGGGGAGCTGTTTTTT	CASRLKNTGELFF
-	16	TRBD2	TRBV5-1	TRBJ2-5	TGCGCCAGCAGCTCTATCCTATCTAGCGGACAAGAGACCCAGTACTTC	CASSSILSSGQETQYF
many	14	-	TRBV3-1	TRBJ2-5	TGTGCCAGCAGCCAAGGCGAGGGGCCGGAGACCCAGTACTTC	CASSQGEGPETQYF
-	13	-	TRBV5-1	TRBJ1-5	TGCGCCAGCAGACTGGTCCTCGGGCAGCCCCAGCATTTT	CASRLVLGQPQHF
-	16	TRBD2	TRBV27	TRBJ2-7	TGTGCCAGCAGTTCCAAAAGACTAGCGGCCCCCTACGAGCAGTACTTC	CASSSKRLAAPYEQYF
once	16	TRBD2	TRBV3-1	TRBJ2-6	TGTGCCAGCAGCCAACGGGGGGTCTCTGGGGCCAACGTCCTGACTTTC	CASSQRGVSGANVLTF
-	11	-	TRBV29-1	TRBJ1-2	TGCAGCGGCAGGGATGGTGATGGCTACACCTTC	CSGRDGDGYTF
-	15	-	TRBV5-1	TRBJ1-1	TGCGCCAGCAGCCCGGAGTGGGGGAACAACCCTGAAGCTTTCTTT	CASSPEWGNNPEAFF
-	14	TRBD1	TRBV5-1	TRBJ2-1	TGCGCCAGCAGGTCCCGGACAGGGGAGCATGAGCAGTTCTTC	CASRSRTGEHEQFF
-	14	-	TRBV5-1	TRBJ2-1	TGCGCCAGCAGCTTGGGGACAGTACGGGGTGAGCAGTTCTTC	CASSLGTVRGEQFF
-	15	-	TRBV9	TRBJ2-3	TGTGCCAGCAGCGTAGACCCCGGGGGAACAGATACGCAGTATTTT	CASSVDPGGTDTQYF
few	16	TRBD1	TRBV15	TRBJ1-3	TGTGCCACCAGCAGAGATTACAGGGGTACGGGAAACACCATATATTTT	CATSRDYRGTGNTIYF
-	15	TRBD2	TRBV6-2/TRBV6-3	TRBJ2-5	TGTGCCAGCACCCCAGCGGGGGGGAAGCAAGAGACCCAGTACTTC	CASTPAGGKQETQYF
-	17	-	TRBV12-3/TRBV12-4	TRBJ1-3	TGTGCCAGCAGTTTAAGGGACAACCATCCGGATGGAAACACCATATATTTT	CASSLRDNHPDGNTIYF
few	14	TRBD1	TRBV25-1	TRBJ1-2	TGTGCCAGCAACTCGGACAGGGAAGGCTATGGCTACACCTTC	CASNSDREGYGYTF
-	14	TRBD1	TRBV13	TRBJ2-7	TGTGCCAGCAGCGAGGGACAGGGCACCTACGAGCAGTACTTC	CASSEGQGTYEQYF
-	14	-	TRBV15	TRBJ1-1	TGTGCCACCAGCAGAGTCGGCAAGAACACTGAAGCTTTCTTT	CATSRVGKNTEAFF
-	18	-	TRBV5-1	TRBJ2-6	TGCGCCAGCAGCGCAGGTAACAGGGTTGGCTCTGGGGCCAACGTCCTGACTTTC	CASSAGNRVGSGANVLTF